This T cell receptor beta chain was found in a study of cytomegalovirus exposure and HLA in healthy donors. PCR amplification relied on 60 Vbeta primers (plus 13 Jbeta primers). The data were produced by immunoSEQ multiplex PCR, yet TCRdb's version contains in-frame clones alone and is incomplete. The sample carries about 130,000 clones, over 75% recorded once. Trimming took off 3 bases at V and 6 bases at J, with 15 bases between the two ends. The germline gives CDR1 MNHEY, CDR2 SMNVEV (reference sequence). The CDR3 totals 15 residues. This clonotype was obtained from a man aged 25 to 40 in good health and CMV-seronegative. The sample taken for sequencing was PBMCs. The chain has TRBV27 and TRBJ1-5, with a tentative D call TRBD1 (5 bases). In DNA form, the CDR3 reads TGTGCCAGCAGTTTCGCGTCAGGGTGGGGTCAGCCCCAGCATTTT. It is translated as CASSFASGWGQPQHF.